A single T cell receptor (beta chain) is shown here with its context. Its specificity is not known. This table comes from immunoSEQ multiplex PCR, and its TCRdb copy is limited to in-frame clones, with some not included. The sample carries about 14,000 clones, approximately 98% recorded once. The sample originates from a study of monozygotic twins with cystic fibrosis. General observations from the study: No link emerged between shared CDR3 counts and age, concordance or severity. In 13 of 16 pairs, V gene usage was closest to the co-twin's.

The V end lost 0 bases, the J end lost 6 bases, and 11 bases lay between the germline ends. The CDR3 covers 13 residues. Germline lookup yields CDR1 GTSNPN and CDR2 SVGIG (reference sequence). Sequencing was performed on blood. The V gene is TRBV30, the J gene TRBJ1-1; D gene unclear. This receptor was obtained from a girl aged 2 to 9 with cystic fibrosis. CDR3 region: CAWSVLGSAEAFF. The CDR3 coding sequence is TGTGCCTGGAGTGTACTTGGGTCCGCTGAAGCTTTCTTT.